This T cell receptor (beta chain) is from a study of blood T cell repertoires in COVID-19. Whole-study context: From T cells, B-cell-depleted T cells, or PBMCs came the material, which was cDNA or gDNA.

The data were produced by immunoSEQ multiplex PCR, yet TCRdb's version contains in-frame clones alone and is incomplete. In the table there are about 270,000 clones, 75% to 85% of which are singletons. The V gene lost 5 bases and the J gene lost 1 base, with 20 bases spanning the gap. This CDR3 has 17 residues. Germline assignment: CDR1 MNHNY and CDR2 SVGAGI (reference sequence). This clone is a singleton in its sample. The sample was PBMCs or T cells enriched from blood (not recorded which). The chain recombines TRBV6-6 with TRBJ1-2; tentatively, D is TRBD1 (6 bases). The origin of this receptor is a woman in her fifties or sixties with acute COVID-19. CDR3 coding DNA: TGTGCCAGCAGTCAAAAATGGAACAGGGCAGATAACTATGGCTACACCTTC. This gives the protein CASSQKWNRADNYGYTF.